These 15 T cell receptor beta chains came from one sample sequenced in a study of control samples from healthy donors and cancer patients. TCRdb's table, derived via immunoSEQ multiplex PCR, lists solely in-frame clones and lacks some. Among over 90,000 clones listed, under 95% were seen once. Sequences were obtained from blood. The receptors were gathered from a woman between 18 and 29 years old in good health.

The chain uses TRBV29-1 and TRBJ2-5; weak D call: TRBD2 (5 bases). Trimming shortened V by 5 bases and J by 2 bases, and 18 bases separated the two germline ends. Germline-derived CDR1 and CDR2 are SQVTM and ANQGSEA. The CDR3 totals 15 residues. CDR3 sequence: CSVHTATREQETQYF. CDR3 nucleotide sequence: TGCAGCGTTCACACAGCAACTAGGGAGCAAGAGACCCAGTACTTC.

The V and J genes are TRBV11-2 and TRBJ2-5; 7 nucleotides match TRBD1. Germline V lookup: CDR1 SGHAT, CDR2 FQNNGV. CDR3 size: 14 residues. V trimming: 5 bases; J trimming: 2 bases; junction bases outside the gene matches: 5. The CDR3 region is CASSGQERQETQYF. The CDR3 DNA follows: TGTGCCAGCAGCGGACAGGAACGACAAGAGACCCAGTACTTC.

For the CDR3, the DNA is TGTGCCAGTAGTATCCGGTCGGGCAACTACGAGCAGTACTTC. Protein sequence: CASSIRSGNYEQYF. The chain carries TRBV19 and TRBJ2-7; D gene unclear. CDR3 length: 14 amino acids. Germline V gene lookup returns CDR1 LNHDA and CDR2 SQIVND (reference sequence). With 3 bases removed from V and 3 bases from J, the gap between germline ends came to 12 bases.

The V call is TRBV10-3, the J call TRBJ1-2; D is unresolved. The CDR3 runs to 14 residues. Germline CDR1 reads ENHRY; CDR2 reads SYGVKD. The V and J ends lost 10 bases and 1 base respectively, with 16 bases between them. CDR3 nucleotide sequence: TGTGCCAGCAGGCCCATAGGCGGTAACTATGGCTACACCTTC. Protein: CASRPIGGNYGYTF.

The gene calls are TRBV25-1 and TRBJ2-5, with D possibly TRBD2 on 6 matching bases. The V end was cut by 3 bases, the J end by 5 bases, with 22 bases between. Looked up from germline, CDR1 is MGHDK and CDR2 is SYGVNS. The CDR3 totals 17 residues. The CDR3 DNA sequence: TGTGCCAGCAGTGAGGGTTGGGGACTCCCGGGCGTGGAGACCCAGTACTTC. Translated: CASSEGWGLPGVETQYF.

The chain uses TRBV30 and TRBJ2-7, with 11 bases fitting TRBD1. The V gene's germline CDR1 is GTSNPN and CDR2 SVGIG (reference sequence). The V and J ends lost 4 bases and 2 bases, in that order; junction bases with no gene match: 13. This CDR3 contains 17 residues. CDR3 in amino acids: CAWTIRMGQGVPYEQYF. Written as DNA, the CDR3 is TGTGCCTGGACCATCCGAATGGGACAGGGGGTCCCCTACGAGCAGTACTTC.

This clone was detected a few times. This chain connects TRBV29-1 to TRBJ2-3, with 9 bases lining up with TRBD1. With V trimmed by 7 bases and J by 4 bases, 6 bases remained unmatched. The CDR3 is 13 amino acids. The germline V gene has CDR1 SQVTM and CDR2 ANQGSEA. CDR3 nucleotides: TGCAGCGCTCGGACAGGGGAAGCAGATACGCAGTATTTT. It translates to CSARTGEADTQYF.

This chain uses TRBV6-5 with TRBJ2-7; tentatively, D is TRBD2 (5 bases). V dropped 6 bases and J dropped 6 bases, with 18 bases sitting between them. This CDR3 is built from 14 residues. Germline V gives CDR1 MNHEY, CDR2 SVGAGI. CDR3 bases: TGTGCCAGCAGCACCGCACTAGGTCTAGGCGAGCAGTACTTC. Amino acid sequence: CASSTALGLGEQYF.

This clone has more than one count but fewer than ten. The V call is TRBV19, the J call TRBJ1-2; D is unclear. The CDR3 length is 12 residues. V was cut by 3 bases and J by 4 bases, with 6 bases left in between. Per germline, CDR1 LNHDA and CDR2 SQIVND (reference sequence). The CDR3 loop reads CASSITSYGYTF. The CDR3 DNA follows: TGTGCCAGTAGTATCACCAGCTATGGCTACACCTTC.

The chain employs TRBV6-1 and TRBJ1-3; D uncertain. The CDR3 runs 13 residues. The germline gives CDR1 MNHNS, CDR2 SASEGT. V lost 1 base, J lost 4 bases, and 5 bases lay in between. The CDR3: CASSEEGGNTIYF. The CDR3 DNA is TGTGCCAGCAGTGAAGAGGGAGGAAACACCATATATTTT.

This clone has only one observation. CDR3 DNA: TGTGCCAGCAGCCAAAATCTTGGGGAGCAGTTCTTC. Protein sequence: CASSQNLGEQFF. J is TRBJ2-1 and V is TRBV7-3; D is ambiguous. With 5 bases removed from V and 10 bases from J, the gap between germline ends came to 12 bases. This CDR3 is 12 amino acids long. From germline, CDR1 is SGHTA and CDR2 FQGTGA.

The chain recombines TRBV9 with TRBJ1-6; weak D call: TRBD1 (5 bases). CDR1 and CDR2 (germline): SGDLS, YYNGEE. The CDR3 is 18 residues long. Between the trimmed V and J ends, which lost 4 bases and 0 bases, there was a span of 17 bases. CDR3 in DNA: TGTGCCAGCAGCTTCCGGGACGTCGATAGCTCCTATAATTCACCCCTCCACTTT. Its protein product is CASSFRDVDSSYNSPLHF.

The J gene is TRBJ2-7, the V gene TRBV27; D not resolved. Trimming removed 2 bases at V and 3 bases at J, with 8 bases between. Germline V CDR1 and CDR2: MNHEY, SMNVEV (reference sequence). This CDR3 is 13 amino acids long. CDR3 DNA: TGTGCCAGCAGTTTAGGCTCGGGCTACGAGCAGTACTTC. It specifies CASSLGSGYEQYF.

J is TRBJ1-1 and V is TRBV6-5; D gene unclear. The CDR3 length is 14 residues. Per germline, CDR1 MNHEY and CDR2 SVGAGI. Trimming left V 5 bases short and J 4 bases short, with 14 bases between. The CDR3, as DNA: TGTGCCAGCAGTCGGACCGGGTGGGGCACTGAAGCTTTCTTT. It is translated as CASSRTGWGTEAFF.

The rearrangement links TRBV6-6 to TRBJ1-6; D perhaps matches TRBD1 (5 bases). With 6 bases removed from V and 5 bases from J, the gap between germline ends came to 17 bases. The V gene's germline CDR1 is MNHNY and CDR2 SVGAGI (reference sequence). The CDR3 loop spans 16 amino acids. The CDR3 here is CASSKWQGLDNSPLHF. The CDR3 DNA reads as TGTGCCAGCAGCAAGTGGCAGGGCCTTGATAATTCACCCCTCCACTTT.